This TCR beta chain originates from a study of blood T cell repertoires in COVID-19. Per germline, CDR1 PRHDT and CDR2 FYEKMQ (reference sequence). The CDR3 has 17 amino acids. V shed 2 bases, J shed 0 bases, and the junction held 10 bases outside the gene matches. The protocol was immunoSEQ multiplex PCR, while the TCRdb copy is restricted to in-frame clones and leaves out a portion. The sample holds about 310,000 clones; about 88% are singletons and the top ten take approximately 9.4%. The TCR originated in a woman in her thirties or forties who had recovered from COVID-19. Sequenced sample: PBMCs or T cells enriched from blood (not recorded which). The chain recombines TRBV13 with TRBJ2-7, with 7 bases identical to TRBD2. CDR3 DNA: TGTGCCAGCAGCTTAAGAGAGCGGCTAGCGGTCTCCTACGAGCAGTACTTC. Its translation: CASSLRERLAVSYEQYF.